Below, 28 T cell receptor beta chains from the same sample are listed, as sequenced in a study of T cells after yellow fever vaccination. MiXCR, applied by TCRdb to the 5' RACE reads, yields one record per CDR3 protein. Among approximately 550,000 distinct CDR3 sequences listed, around 21% were seen once. Sample: PBMCs, taken 15 days after the yellow fever booster vaccination. All receptors come from a man between 25 and 39 years old who received the YFV17D yellow fever vaccine.

This chain links TRBV12-3 or TRBV12-4 with TRBJ2-1; 12 nucleotides match TRBD2. V trimming: 4 bases; J trimming: 6 bases; junction bases outside the gene matches: 1. The CDR3 runs 14 residues. The CDR3 loop is CASSWTSGANEQFF. Here the CDR3 DNA reads TGTGCCAGCAGTTGGACTAGCGGGGCCAATGAGCAGTTCTTC.

V gene TRBV7-2 combines with J gene TRBJ2-7; D is possibly TRBD1 or TRBD2 (5 bases each). This CDR3 region has 13 residues. Germline loops: CDR1 SGHTA, CDR2 FQGNSA. V gave up 5 bases and J gave up 5 bases, with 13 bases separating them. The chain's CDR3 is CASSLGPGDEQYF. CDR3 sequence (DNA): TGTGCCAGCAGCCTGGGACCCGGGGACGAGCAGTACTTC. Looking up the rest from reference TRBV7-2 and TRBJ2-7 gives the full variable domain: GAGVSQSPSNKVTEKGKDVELRCDPISGHTALYWYRQSLGQGLEFLIYFQGNSAPDKSGLPSDRFSAERTGGSVSTLTIQRTQQEDSAVYLCASSLGPGDEQYFGPGTRLTVT.

This clonotype was observed a handful of times. The V and J genes are TRBV28 and TRBJ2-3, with D hard to call. With 5 bases removed from V and 6 bases from J, the gap between germline ends came to 15 bases. Looked up from germline, CDR1 is MDHEN and CDR2 is SYDVKM. This CDR3 contains 14 residues. The CDR3 is CASSTTFPADTQYF. As DNA, the CDR3 is TGTGCCAGCAGTACAACGTTCCCGGCCGATACGCAGTATTTT.

This clonotype was counted only a few times. The chain links TRBV5-1 to TRBJ2-5; D is possibly TRBD1 or TRBD2 (5 bases each). Trimming shortened V by 0 bases and J by 3 bases, and 12 bases separated the two germline ends. CDR3 size: 15 residues. In germline, CDR1 is SGHRS, CDR2 YFSETQ. CDR3 in amino acids: CASSLDGTAEETQYF. CDR3 DNA: TGCGCCAGCAGCTTGGACGGGACGGCGGAAGAGACCCAGTACTTC.

The DNA for the CDR3 is TGTGCCAGCAGCTTAGGGGCGGGTGAGAGCTCCTACAATGAGCAGTTCTTC. This gives the protein CASSLGAGESSYNEQFF. This chain joins TRBV7-6 and TRBJ2-1, with D maybe TRBD2 (5 bases). The CDR3 has 17 residues. V dropped 1 base and J dropped 0 bases, with 13 bases sitting between them. Germline V gives CDR1 SGHVS, CDR2 FNYEAQ.

A word on this clonotype: At one end the junction does not follow the germline gene, possibly because of a read error. The CDR3 region is CCARDLWTGKVNTEAFF. For the CDR3, the DNA is TGCTGTGCTAGAGATCTGTGGACAGGGAAGGTGAACACTGAAGCTTTCTTT. The gene calls are TRBV20-1 and TRBJ1-1; 8 bases are a match to TRBD1. This CDR3 is 17 amino acids long. The germline V gene encodes CDR1 DFQATT and CDR2 SNEGSKA (reference sequence).

For the CDR3, the DNA is TGTGCCATCGGGGCACAACCTTCGCAGTATTTT. It specifies CAIGAQPSQYF. V usage is TRBV10-3 and J usage is TRBJ2-3, with a tentative D call TRBD1 (5 bases). V lost 8 bases and J lost 10, with 13 bases in between. This CDR3 comprises 11 residues. The germline CDR1 and CDR2 sequences are ENHRY and SYGVKD.

This clonotype was picked up a small number of times. CDR3 nucleotide sequence: TGCGCCAGCAGCTTGAGAGCCTCGGCTCTTAGCTCCTACGAGCAGTACTTC. Its translation is CASSLRASALSSYEQYF. J is TRBJ2-7 and V is TRBV5-1; D unresolved. Trimming cost V 1 base and J 0 bases, with 17 bases left between them. CDR3 length: 17 residues. Looked up from germline, CDR1 is SGHRS and CDR2 is YFSETQ.

Here the CDR3 reads CASSYSQIQETQYF. As DNA, the CDR3 is TGTGCCAGCAGTTACTCCCAAATCCAAGAGACCCAGTACTTC. The J gene is TRBJ2-5, the V gene TRBV6-2 or TRBV6-3; D gene unclear. CDR3 length equals 14 residues. Germline V gene lookup returns CDR1 MNHEY and CDR2 SVGEGT. V lost 0 bases, J lost 1 base, and 6 bases lay in between.

About this clonotype itself: A read error may produce the germline difference seen at one junction end. The chain combines TRBV7-3 with TRBJ2-5; D gene unclear. This CDR3 comprises 16 residues. The germline CDR1 and CDR2 sequences are SGHTA and FQGTGA. CDR3 loop: CASNLMVSRLQETQYF. The CDR3 DNA reads as TGTGCCAGCAACTTAATGGTCAGTCGGCTCCAAGAGACCCAGTACTTC.

The chain joins TRBV6-1 to TRBJ2-3; possible D gene TRBD2, 6 bases. The V and J ends lost 6 bases and 1 base respectively, with 14 bases between them. Germline lookup yields CDR1 MNHNS and CDR2 SASEGT. This CDR3 contains 15 residues. CDR3 bases: TGTGCCAGCAGACCCCAGGGACTTGGCACAGATACGCAGTATTTT. Its protein is CASRPQGLGTDTQYF.

This clonotype was detected a few times. This rearrangement joins TRBV20-1 to TRBJ2-3; possible D gene TRBD2, 6 bases. Germline CDR1 reads DFQATT; CDR2 reads SNEGSKA (reference sequence). This CDR3 is 12 amino acids long. The germline V and J ends were trimmed by 3 bases and 12 bases, with 16 bases remaining between them. CDR3 protein: CSASLSSEPQYF. The CDR3 region has the DNA TGCAGTGCTAGCCTCTCTAGCGAGCCTCAGTATTTT.

This clonotype appeared a single time. The rearrangement links TRBV19 to TRBJ2-5; 8 bases match TRBD2. Looked up from germline, CDR1 is LNHDA and CDR2 is SQIVND (reference sequence). Trimming cost V 4 bases and J 2 bases; bases outside gene matches: 3. CDR3 size: 14 residues. The CDR3 region has the DNA TGTGCCAGTAGTAAAAGCGGGAGACAAGAGACCCAGTACTTC. It yields the protein CASSKSGRQETQYF.

This chain uses TRBV4-3 with TRBJ2-1; 10 positions agree with TRBD2. The germline CDR1 and CDR2 sequences are LGHNA and YSLEER. Trimming cost V 1 base and J 10 bases; bases outside gene matches: 10. The CDR3 covers 16 residues. CDR3 sequence reads: CASSQGSGRGSMEQFF. The CDR3 DNA reads TGCGCCAGCAGCCAAGGAAGCGGGAGGGGATCGATGGAGCAGTTCTTC.

This chain uses TRBV29-1 with TRBJ2-1; D is perhaps TRBD2 (6 bases). The CDR3 runs to 12 residues. V was shortened by 7 bases and J by 9 bases, with 16 bases between the two germline ends. Per the germline V gene, CDR1 is SQVTM and CDR2 is ANQGSEA. In DNA, the CDR3 is TGCAGCGCCGCCGGGACTCTGGCTGAGCAGTTCTTC. It yields the protein CSAAGTLAEQFF.

This clonotype was detected a few times. This chain uses TRBV7-8 with TRBJ2-2; 10 nucleotides line up with TRBD2. The V gene end was trimmed by 1 base and the J gene end by 1 base; junction bases not matched to a gene: 6. The V gene's germline CDR1 is SGHVS and CDR2 FQNEAQ. This CDR3 spans 18 amino acids. This CDR3 is CASSLVPSGSQNTGELFF. The CDR3 nucleotides read TGTGCCAGCAGCTTAGTTCCTAGCGGGAGTCAGAACACCGGGGAGCTGTTTTTT.

The CDR3 sequence is CASSLSLTSGVSYEQYF. The CDR3 DNA sequence: TGTGCCAGCAGCCTATCCTTGACTAGCGGAGTCTCCTACGAGCAGTACTTC. J is TRBJ2-7 and V is TRBV14, with 9 bases matching TRBD2. Germline-derived CDR1 and CDR2 are SGHDN and FVKESK. J gave up 0 bases and V 4 bases, and 10 bases lay outside the gene matches. CDR3 length: 17 residues. The whole variable domain, filled in from reference TRBV14 and TRBJ2-7, reads EAGVTQFPSHSVIEKGQTVTLRCDPISGHDNLYWYRRVMGKEIKFLLHFVKESKQDESGMPNNRFLAERTGGTYSTLKVQPAELEDSGVYFCASSLSLTSGVSYEQYFGPGTRLTVT.

This clonotype was seen a handful of times. V gene TRBV15 combines with J gene TRBJ2-2; possible D gene TRBD1, 5 bases. V was shortened by 3 bases and J by 4 bases, with 15 bases between the two germline ends. The V gene's germline CDR1 is LNHNV and CDR2 YYDKDF (reference sequence). The length of the CDR3 is 16 residues. The CDR3: CATSRPFRGATGELFF. The CDR3 nucleotides read TGTGCCACCAGCAGGCCCTTTAGGGGCGCCACCGGGGAGCTGTTTTTT.

This clonotype showed up just a few times. The J gene is TRBJ2-5, the V gene TRBV20-1; 10 nucleotides agree with TRBD2. Germline V lookup: CDR1 DFQATT, CDR2 SNEGSKA (reference sequence). Trimming cost V 5 bases and J 5 bases; bases outside gene matches: 5. The CDR3 consists of 13 residues. DNA of the CDR3: TGCAGTGCTCCGGGACTAGCGCAGGAGACCCAGTACTTC. As protein: CSAPGLAQETQYF.

V and J are TRBV14 and TRBJ2-5; 7 nucleotides line up with TRBD2. CDR3 size: 16 residues. The ends lost 4 bases at V and 2 bases at J; junction bases unmatched: 10. Looked up from germline, CDR1 is SGHDN and CDR2 is FVKESK. The CDR3 loop is CASSPFLGRIQETQYF. DNA of the CDR3: TGTGCCAGCAGCCCTTTTCTCGGGAGGATACAAGAGACCCAGTACTTC.

This clonotype was observed a handful of times. CDR3 amino acids: CASSLTPRYGYTF. The CDR3 nucleotides read TGTGCCAGCAGCCTGACACCACGCTATGGCTACACCTTC. The V gene is TRBV27, the J gene TRBJ1-2; D unresolved. Germline-derived CDR1 and CDR2 are MNHEY and SMNVEV (reference sequence). V was trimmed by 6 bases and J by 4 bases, leaving 12 bases between them. This CDR3 is 13 amino acids long.

This clonotype was seen more than once but under ten times. The chain joins TRBV12-3 or TRBV12-4 to TRBJ1-2; D is unresolved. This CDR3 has 11 residues. V lost 10 bases to trimming and J lost 8 bases, with 14 bases between them. The CDR3 reads CATEMFRGYTF. In nucleotides, the CDR3 is TGTGCCACCGAGATGTTTAGGGGCTACACCTTC.

The chain couples TRBV7-2 to TRBJ2-6, with 7 bases that match TRBD1. After removal of 3 bases from V and 7 bases from J, the junction contained 6 bases not matched to a gene. Germline lookup yields CDR1 SGHTA and CDR2 FQGNSA. There are 15 residues in the CDR3. The CDR3 DNA follows: TGTGCCAGCAGCTTGAGGGGGCCAAGCGCCAACGTCCTGACTTTC. It encodes CASSLRGPSANVLTF.

This clonotype was seen more than once but under ten times. V and J are TRBV20-1 and TRBJ2-1; TRBD2 aligns across 10 bases. V was clipped by 7 bases and J by 11 bases; unmatched bases: 11. Germline V gives CDR1 DFQATT, CDR2 SNEGSKA (reference sequence). The CDR3 contains 13 residues. Here the CDR3 reads CSVSGLAEVKQFF. The CDR3 nucleotides are TGCAGTGTCTCTGGACTAGCGGAAGTCAAGCAGTTCTTC.

The chain combines TRBV14 with TRBJ2-5; TRBD1 matches 9 bases. Germline CDR1 is SGHDN and CDR2 is FVKESK. V lost 2 bases and J lost 7; bases outside the gene matches: 14. The CDR3 runs to 17 residues. The CDR3: CASSQRPPWTGEATQYF. CDR3 nucleotide sequence: TGTGCCAGCAGCCAAAGGCCACCCTGGACAGGGGAAGCGACCCAGTACTTC.

This clonotype was counted a few times. The chain is built from TRBV5-1 and TRBJ1-1; D possibly corresponds to TRBD1 (5 bases). Germline V CDR1 and CDR2: SGHRS, YFSETQ. Trimming took off 5 bases at V and 3 bases at J, with 14 bases between the two ends. This CDR3 is built from 14 residues. The CDR3 coding sequence is TGCGCCAGCAGAAATGGGGTAGGGGACACTGAAGCTTTCTTT. This codes for CASRNGVGDTEAFF.

V usage is TRBV15 and J usage is TRBJ2-5; 7 nucleotides agree with TRBD1. CDR1 LNHNV and CDR2 YYDKDF come from the germline V gene (reference sequence). V lost 3 bases to trimming and J lost 3 bases; unmatched junction nucleotides: 7. The CDR3 runs 15 residues. This CDR3 is CATSSRQGDKETQYF. Written as DNA, the CDR3 is TGTGCCACCAGCAGCAGACAGGGAGATAAAGAGACCCAGTACTTC.

This chain uses TRBV12-3 or TRBV12-4 with TRBJ1-1, with a possible D match to TRBD1 (6 bases). Trimming cost V 7 bases and J 5 bases, with 23 bases left between them. This CDR3 contains 16 residues. This CDR3 reads CASTLPPGGGRTEAFF. The CDR3 nucleotides are TGTGCCAGCACCCTGCCCCCCGGGGGCGGTAGGACTGAAGCTTTCTTT.